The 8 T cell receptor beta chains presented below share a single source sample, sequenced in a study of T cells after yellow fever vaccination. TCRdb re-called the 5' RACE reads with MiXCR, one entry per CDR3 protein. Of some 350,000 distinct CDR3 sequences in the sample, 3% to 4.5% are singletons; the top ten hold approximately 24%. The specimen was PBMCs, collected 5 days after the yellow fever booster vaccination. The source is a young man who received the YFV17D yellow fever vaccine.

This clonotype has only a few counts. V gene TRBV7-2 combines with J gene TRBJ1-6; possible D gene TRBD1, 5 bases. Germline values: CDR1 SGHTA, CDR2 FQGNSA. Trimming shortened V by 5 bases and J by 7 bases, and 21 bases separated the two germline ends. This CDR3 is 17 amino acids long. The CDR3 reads CASSRDGSEASNSPLHF. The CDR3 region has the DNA TGTGCCAGCAGCAGGGACGGGTCCGAGGCGTCGAATTCACCCCTCCACTTT.

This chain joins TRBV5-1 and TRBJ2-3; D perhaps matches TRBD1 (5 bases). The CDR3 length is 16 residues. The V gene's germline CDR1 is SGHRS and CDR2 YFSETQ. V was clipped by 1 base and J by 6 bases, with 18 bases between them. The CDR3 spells CASSLYPQGASDTQYF. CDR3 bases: TGCGCCAGCAGCTTGTACCCGCAGGGCGCCTCGGATACGCAGTATTTT. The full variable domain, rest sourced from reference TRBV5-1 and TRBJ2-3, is KAGVTQTPRYLIKTRGQQVTLSCSPISGHRSVSWYQQTPGQGLQFLFEYFSETQRNKGNFPGRFSGRQFSNSRSEMNVSTLELGDSALYLCASSLYPQGASDTQYFGPGTRLTVL.

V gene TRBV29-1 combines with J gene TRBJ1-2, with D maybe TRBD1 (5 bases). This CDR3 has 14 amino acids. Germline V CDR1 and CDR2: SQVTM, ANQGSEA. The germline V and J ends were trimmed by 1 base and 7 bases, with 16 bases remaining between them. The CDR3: CSVEGGVGPSGYTF. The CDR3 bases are TGCAGCGTTGAAGGGGGGGTGGGCCCGAGTGGCTACACCTTC.

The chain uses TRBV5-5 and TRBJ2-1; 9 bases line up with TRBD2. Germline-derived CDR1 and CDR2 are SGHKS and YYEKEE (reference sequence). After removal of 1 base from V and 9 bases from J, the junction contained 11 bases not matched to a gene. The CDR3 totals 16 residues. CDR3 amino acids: CASSLSSGASSLEQFF. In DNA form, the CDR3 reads TGTGCCAGCAGCTTGTCTAGCGGGGCCTCGTCGCTTGAGCAGTTCTTC.

CDR3 DNA: TGTGCCAGCAGTCTCAACAGCGGGGGGGTTAATGAGCAGTTCTTC. Translated, it gives CASSLNSGGVNEQFF. The chain joins TRBV7-2 to TRBJ2-1; 10 nucleotides match TRBD2. This CDR3 has 15 residues. With V trimmed by 6 bases and J by 7 bases, 9 bases remained unmatched. Per germline, CDR1 SGHTA and CDR2 FQGNSA.

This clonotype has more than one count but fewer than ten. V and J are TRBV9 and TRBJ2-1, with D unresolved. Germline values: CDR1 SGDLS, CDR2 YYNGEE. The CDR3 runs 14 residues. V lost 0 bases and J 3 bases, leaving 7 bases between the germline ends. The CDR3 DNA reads TGTGCCAGCAGCGTAGGGTGGATCTACAATGAGCAGTTCTTC. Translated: CASSVGWIYNEQFF.

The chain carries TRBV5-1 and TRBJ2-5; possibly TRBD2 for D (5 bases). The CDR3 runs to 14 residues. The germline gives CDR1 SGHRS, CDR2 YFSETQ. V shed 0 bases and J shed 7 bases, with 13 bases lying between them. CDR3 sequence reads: CASSLGKTAGTQYF. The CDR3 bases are TGCGCCAGCAGCTTGGGTAAGACTGCGGGGACCCAGTACTTC.

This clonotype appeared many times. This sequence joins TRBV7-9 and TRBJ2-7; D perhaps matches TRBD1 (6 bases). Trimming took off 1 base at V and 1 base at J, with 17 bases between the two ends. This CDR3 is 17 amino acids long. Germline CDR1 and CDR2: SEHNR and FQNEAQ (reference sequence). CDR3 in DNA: TGTGCCAGCAGCTTAGGAATAGGACAGTTCTTATCCTACGAGCAGTACGTC. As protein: CASSLGIGQFLSYEQYV.